This T cell receptor beta chain was captured in a study of tumor-infiltrating lymphocytes in localized non-small cell lung cancer. Some clones are missing from TCRdb's copy, which holds only in-frame ones; the method was immunoSEQ multiplex PCR. Of over 15,000 clones listed, under 75% are singletons. V lost 6 bases, J lost 3 bases, and 10 bases lay in between. CDR1 is SQVTM and CDR2 is ANQGSEA in the germline V gene. This CDR3 has 12 amino acids. Points on this clone: Its cognate antigen is unknown.

Study-level results: Technical variation could not be separated from intratumor heterogeneity here.

The V gene is TRBV29-1, the J gene TRBJ2-3; D perhaps matches TRBD1 (5 bases). The sequenced sample consisted of lung tumor tissue. The receptor was isolated from a human donor with non-small cell lung cancer. Here the CDR3 DNA reads TGCAGCGTAAACAGACAGACAGATACGCAGTATTTT. This sequence encodes CSVNRQTDTQYF.